The entry below describes one T cell receptor (beta chain). What it recognizes is unknown. These data originate in a study of shared clonotypes between healthy human individuals. Study background: Per-donor plates numbered three CD4 naive, three CD4 memory, two CD8 naive and one CD8 memory. General observations from the study: Limitation of the genetic and exposure-history diversity represented came from the few donors. Depth of sequencing was expected to influence donor clonotype sharing.

The trim removed 1 base at V and 3 bases at J, leaving 13 bases unmatched. Germline-derived CDR1 and CDR2 are MDHEN and SYDVKM. This CDR3 region has 18 residues. The repertoire was sequenced with immunoSEQ multiplex PCR; TCRdb's copy has only in-frame clones and lacks some. This sample has approximately 1.1 million clones, with about 84% found just once. Donation came from healthy HIV-negative adults that had no recent acute infections or vaccinations. V is TRBV28 and J is TRBJ2-5; TRBD2 matches 8 bases. The source material was memory CD4+ T cells from PBMCs. Subset given: CD45RA-negative fraction. The TCR sequence derives from a man younger than 30 in good health. Some clones in this sample may be carry-over from other donors' samples. The CDR3 reads CASSLYPSGVSGKETQYF. The CDR3 nucleotides read TGTGCCAGCAGTTTATACCCCTCCGGGGTTAGCGGGAAAGAGACCCAGTACTTC.